The rows below give T cell receptor beta chains drawn from one sample of a study of identical twins. One entry per CDR3 protein results from TCRdb running MiXCR on the 5' RACE reads. The table records 1.5 million to 2 million distinct CDR3 sequences, more than 30% of them present only once. The source material was cord blood. All receptors derive from a newborn girl in good health. Each CDR3 is given with its conserved first and last residue. The order of the fields is clone size, J gene, D gene, V gene, CDR3 DNA, CDR3 protein. D genes are given only for firm matches. Not every row has a clone size; where given, it reads once, few, many or a size class.

NA TRBJ1-2 TRBD1 TRBV7-9 TGTGCCAGCAGCTTAGATCAGGGGGCCTATGGCTACACCTTC CASSLDQGAYGYTF
NA TRBJ2-3 TRBD2 TRBV12-5 TGTGCTAGTGGTTTAGGCGCTAGCGGGGGCCTTAGCACAGATACGCAGTATTTT CASGLGASGGLSTDTQYF
NA TRBJ2-4 TRBD2 TRBV7-8 TGTGCCAGCAGCTTATTACTAGCGGGGCTAGCCAAAAACATTCAGTACTTC CASSLLLAGLAKNIQYF
NA TRBJ1-5 NA TRBV19 TGTGCCAGTACCTTGGGCCGAAATCAGCCCCAGCATTTT CASTLGRNQPQHF
NA TRBJ1-2 NA TRBV2 TGTGCCAGCATGCACAGGGACTATGGCTACACCTTC CASMHRDYGYTF
NA TRBJ2-3 NA TRBV20-1 TGCAGTGCTAACCGGGACCTTAGCACAGATACGCAGTATTTT CSANRDLSTDTQYF
few TRBJ2-5 NA TRBV20-1 TGCAGTGCTAGAAGGGGTTTCCAAGAGACCCAGTACTTC CSARRGFQETQYF
NA TRBJ2-1 NA TRBV20-1 TGCAGTGTAAGGGGGGGCCAGAACAATGAGCAGTTCTTC CSVRGGQNNEQFF
few TRBJ2-1 NA TRBV12-3/TRBV12-4 TGTGCCAGCAGTTTACTCAGGGACAATGAGCAGTTCTTC CASSLLRDNEQFF
once TRBJ1-1 TRBD1 TRBV6-6 TGTGCCAGCAGTTACTCGAGTAGGGGGCGACGCACTGAAGCTTTCTTT CASSYSSRGRRTEAFF
NA TRBJ1-2 NA TRBV28 TGTGCCTGCAGCTCTGCCCCCGACAGAGGCTACACCTTC CACSSAPDRGYTF
few TRBJ1-1 NA TRBV15 TGTGCCACCAGCATCGGGGCCCAAATGAACACTGAAGCTTTCTTT CATSIGAQMNTEAFF
many TRBJ2-1 TRBD2 TRBV12-3/TRBV12-4 TGTGCCAGCAGGGAACTAGCGGGGTTATACAATGAGCAGTTCTTC CASRELAGLYNEQFF
NA TRBJ2-7 NA TRBV20-1 TGCAGTGCTAGAAGCCCCCTAGCAGCACCTAACGTTGAGCAGTACTTC CSARSPLAAPNVEQYF
once TRBJ2-1 NA TRBV6-5 TGTGCCAGCAGTTACTCGTCTGCCTCCTCTAATATCAATGAGCAGTTCTTC CASSYSSASSNINEQFF
NA TRBJ1-2 TRBD1 TRBV7-9 TGTGCCAGCAGCTTAGGGCAGGGGGGTCCCTATGGCTACACCTTC CASSLGQGGPYGYTF
NA TRBJ2-1 NA TRBV19 TGTGCCAGTAGTATTATGGATGAGCAGTTCTTC CASSIMDEQFF
NA TRBJ1-2 NA TRBV20-1 TGCAGTGCTAGCAACAGGGTTGGCTACACCTTC CSASNRVGYTF
NA TRBJ2-5 TRBD1 TRBV2 TGTGCCAGCGCCCGGGACAGGGGATTGAATGAGCAGTACTTC CASARDRGLNEQYF
NA TRBJ2-1 TRBD2 TRBV20-1 TGCAGTGCGTTCCCTGTGCCTAGCGGGAGCACTCGCTCCTACAATGAGCAGTTCTTC CSAFPVPSGSTRSYNEQFF
few TRBJ2-7 NA TRBV29-1 TGCAGCGTTGAAGATGAAGGACCCTACGAGCAGTACTTC CSVEDEGPYEQYF
NA TRBJ2-1 TRBD2 TRBV12-3/TRBV12-4 TGTGCCAGCAGTTCCTACGCAAGCGGGAGCTCCTACAATGAGCAGTTCTTC CASSSYASGSSYNEQFF
once TRBJ2-1 NA TRBV4-1 TGCGCCAGCAGCCAAGTTACCGGGACACTCTACAATGAGCAGTTCTTC CASSQVTGTLYNEQFF
NA TRBJ2-1 TRBD2 TRBV7-9 TGTGCCAGCAGCTTAGCCCCGGGACTAGCGGGGGGGCACTCATACAATGAGCAGTTCTTC CASSLAPGLAGGHSYNEQFF
few TRBJ1-2 NA TRBV11-2 TGTGCCAGCAGCTCTATGAGGTTGGGAGGGGGCTACACCTTC CASSSMRLGGGYTF
NA TRBJ1-1 NA TRBV27 TGTGCCAGCAGTTTAGGTCCCTGGGGGTCGAACACTGAAGCTTTCTTT CASSLGPWGSNTEAFF
NA TRBJ1-5 NA TRBV7-9 TGTGCCAGCAGCTCGACAAGGGGTCAGCCCCAGCATTTT CASSSTRGQPQHF
few TRBJ2-7 NA TRBV10-3 TGTGCCATCACCGGAGGAGGGTCGGAGCAGTACTTC CAITGGGSEQYF
NA TRBJ2-3 NA TRBV12-3/TRBV12-4 TGTGCCAGCGGGCGGATCGCAGATACGCAGTATTTT CASGRIADTQYF
many TRBJ1-2 NA TRBV20-1 TGCAGTGCAACCCCCGACGGACTTAACTATGGCTACACCTTC CSATPDGLNYGYTF
NA TRBJ2-3 NA TRBV20-1 TGCAGTGCTGACCGACAGGGAGGGGGCACAGATACGCAGTATTTT CSADRQGGGTDTQYF
NA TRBJ2-7 NA TRBV7-7 TGTGCCAGCAGCTTAGAGGAAAACTACGAGCAGTACTTC CASSLEENYEQYF
NA TRBJ2-5 TRBD2 TRBV11-2 TGTGCCAGCAGCTTAGTTGGGACTAGCGGGGTGGGGAACCAAGAGACCCAGTACTTC CASSLVGTSGVGNQETQYF
few TRBJ2-1 TRBD2 TRBV20-1 TGCAGTGCTAGGGCTAGCGGGAGGGCGGTGTTCTTC CSARASGRAVFF
NA TRBJ2-4 NA TRBV18 TGTGCCAGCTCACCACAGAAATTCCTAGCCAAAAACATTCAGTACTTC CASSPQKFLAKNIQYF
NA TRBJ2-7 NA TRBV20-1 TGCAGTGCTGGGGGCGACAGGAACTCCTACGAGCAGTACTTC CSAGGDRNSYEQYF
NA TRBJ2-7 TRBD2 TRBV15 TGTGCCACCAGCAGAGAAGGCAGTGGACCAGCGGGAGCCTCTTCCTACGAGCAGTACTTC CATSREGSGPAGASSYEQYF
few TRBJ2-2 TRBD2 TRBV12-3/TRBV12-4 TGTGCCAGCAGTTTGCCCAGCGGGGGGGCCGCCGGGGAGCTGTTTTTT CASSLPSGGAAGELFF
many TRBJ2-4 NA TRBV4-1 TGCGCCAGCAGCCAAGTCTTCGGGCTAGGGAACATTCAGTACTTC CASSQVFGLGNIQYF
many TRBJ1-2 NA TRBV7-9 TGTGCCAGCAGCTTTTTTGACAGGATCGGGGGTAACTATGGCTACACCTTC CASSFFDRIGGNYGYTF
NA TRBJ1-3 TRBD1 TRBV6-1 TGTGCCAGCAGCTTACAGGGGGAACGGGACACCATATATTTT CASSLQGERDTIYF
NA TRBJ2-3 NA TRBV12-3/TRBV12-4 TGTCCAGGAGCCCCGGGGAGACAAAGCACAGATACGCAATATTTT CPGAPGRQSTDTQYF